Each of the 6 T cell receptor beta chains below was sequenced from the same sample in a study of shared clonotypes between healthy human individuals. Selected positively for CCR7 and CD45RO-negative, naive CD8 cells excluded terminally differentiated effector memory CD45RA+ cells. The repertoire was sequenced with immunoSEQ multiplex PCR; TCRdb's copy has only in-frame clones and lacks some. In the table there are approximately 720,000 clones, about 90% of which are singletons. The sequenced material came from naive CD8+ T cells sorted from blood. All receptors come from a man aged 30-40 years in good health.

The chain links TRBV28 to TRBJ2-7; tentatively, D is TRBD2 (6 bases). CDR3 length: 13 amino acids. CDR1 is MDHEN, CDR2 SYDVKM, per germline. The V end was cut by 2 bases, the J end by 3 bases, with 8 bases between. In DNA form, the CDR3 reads TGTGCCAGCAGTTTACCGGGGGTCTACGAGCAGTACTTC. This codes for CASSLPGVYEQYF.

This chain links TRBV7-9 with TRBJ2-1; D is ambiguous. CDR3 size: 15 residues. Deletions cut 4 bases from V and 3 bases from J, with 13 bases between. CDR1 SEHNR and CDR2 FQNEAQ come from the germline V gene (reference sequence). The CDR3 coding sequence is TGTGCCAGCAGCTCCACGGAGATCCACTACAATGAGCAGTTCTTC. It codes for CASSSTEIHYNEQFF.

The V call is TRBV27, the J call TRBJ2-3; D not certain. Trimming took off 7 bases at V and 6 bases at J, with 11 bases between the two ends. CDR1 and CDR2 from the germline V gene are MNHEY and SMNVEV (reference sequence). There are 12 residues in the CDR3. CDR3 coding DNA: TGTGCCAGCACCTCCCGTTTGGATACGCAGTATTTT. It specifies CASTSRLDTQYF.

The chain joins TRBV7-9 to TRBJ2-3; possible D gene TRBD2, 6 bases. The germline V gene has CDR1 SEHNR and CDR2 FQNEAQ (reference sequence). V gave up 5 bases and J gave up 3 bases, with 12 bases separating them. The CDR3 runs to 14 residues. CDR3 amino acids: CASSREGGTDTQYF. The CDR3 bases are TGTGCCAGCAGCCGGGAAGGAGGGACAGATACGCAGTATTTT.

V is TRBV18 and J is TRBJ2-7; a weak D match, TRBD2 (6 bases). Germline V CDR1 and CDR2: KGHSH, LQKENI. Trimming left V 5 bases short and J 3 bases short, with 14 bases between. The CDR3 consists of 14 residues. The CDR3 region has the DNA TGTGCCAGCTCAACCGGGTCCGGGGGCTACGAGCAGTACTTC. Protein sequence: CASSTGSGGYEQYF. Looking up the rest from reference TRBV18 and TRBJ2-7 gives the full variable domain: NAGVMQNPRHLVRRRGQEARLRCSPMKGHSHVYWYRQLPEEGLKFMVYLQKENIIDESGMPKERFSAEFPKEGPSILRIQQVVRGDSAAYFCASSTGSGGYEQYFGPGTRLTVT.

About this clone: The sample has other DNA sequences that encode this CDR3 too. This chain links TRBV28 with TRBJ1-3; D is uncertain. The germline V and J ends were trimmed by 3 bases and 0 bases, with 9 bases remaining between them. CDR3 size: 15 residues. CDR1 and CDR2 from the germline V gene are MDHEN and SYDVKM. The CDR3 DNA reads TGTGCCAGCAGTTTCCGGGGTCACTCTGGAAACACCATATATTTT. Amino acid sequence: CASSFRGHSGNTIYF.